Each of the 2 T cell receptor beta chains below was sequenced from the same sample in a study of somatic mutations in cytotoxic T cells in rheumatoid arthritis. Produced via immunoSEQ multiplex PCR; TCRdb's table is partial and in-frame only. The table includes more than 20,000 clones, around 76% detected once. The sample taken for sequencing was CD8+ T cells sorted from blood. Source of these receptors: a man aged 45 to 65 in good health.

V is TRBV29-1 and J is TRBJ2-7, with TRBD1 identical over 7 bases. The CDR3 is made up of 13 amino acids. V dropped 3 bases and J dropped 2; count of bases not matched to a gene: 4. Germline CDR1 SQVTM, CDR2 ANQGSEA. CDR3 loop: CSVEDRRTYEQYF. CDR3 coding DNA: TGCAGCGTTGAGGACAGGAGAACCTACGAGCAGTACTTC.

Note on this clone: Germline is not matched at one junction end, which may reflect a read error. The V call is TRBV28, the J call TRBJ2-2; the match to TRBD1 covers 9 bases. The germline CDR1 and CDR2 sequences are MDHEN and SYDVKM. The CDR3 has 15 amino acids. The CDR3 DNA reads TGTGCCAGCAGTATATGGACAGGGGTAACCGGGGAGCTGTTTTTT. It translates to CASSIWTGVTGELFF.